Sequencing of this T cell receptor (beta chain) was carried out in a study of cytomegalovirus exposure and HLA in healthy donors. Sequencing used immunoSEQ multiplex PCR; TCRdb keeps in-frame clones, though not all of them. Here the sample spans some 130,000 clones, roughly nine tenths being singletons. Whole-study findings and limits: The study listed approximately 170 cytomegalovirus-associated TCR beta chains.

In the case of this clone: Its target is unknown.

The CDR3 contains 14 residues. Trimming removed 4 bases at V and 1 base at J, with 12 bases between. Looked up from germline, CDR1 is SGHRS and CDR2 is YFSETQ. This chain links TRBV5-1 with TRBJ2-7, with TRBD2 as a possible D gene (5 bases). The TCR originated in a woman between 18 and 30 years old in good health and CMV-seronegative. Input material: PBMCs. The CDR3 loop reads CASSPNRGSYEQYF. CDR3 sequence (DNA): TGCGCCAGCAGCCCGAACCGGGGATCCTACGAGCAGTACTTC. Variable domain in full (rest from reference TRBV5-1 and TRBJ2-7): KAGVTQTPRYLIKTRGQQVTLSCSPISGHRSVSWYQQTPGQGLQFLFEYFSETQRNKGNFPGRFSGRQFSNSRSEMNVSTLELGDSALYLCASSPNRGSYEQYFGPGTRLTVT.